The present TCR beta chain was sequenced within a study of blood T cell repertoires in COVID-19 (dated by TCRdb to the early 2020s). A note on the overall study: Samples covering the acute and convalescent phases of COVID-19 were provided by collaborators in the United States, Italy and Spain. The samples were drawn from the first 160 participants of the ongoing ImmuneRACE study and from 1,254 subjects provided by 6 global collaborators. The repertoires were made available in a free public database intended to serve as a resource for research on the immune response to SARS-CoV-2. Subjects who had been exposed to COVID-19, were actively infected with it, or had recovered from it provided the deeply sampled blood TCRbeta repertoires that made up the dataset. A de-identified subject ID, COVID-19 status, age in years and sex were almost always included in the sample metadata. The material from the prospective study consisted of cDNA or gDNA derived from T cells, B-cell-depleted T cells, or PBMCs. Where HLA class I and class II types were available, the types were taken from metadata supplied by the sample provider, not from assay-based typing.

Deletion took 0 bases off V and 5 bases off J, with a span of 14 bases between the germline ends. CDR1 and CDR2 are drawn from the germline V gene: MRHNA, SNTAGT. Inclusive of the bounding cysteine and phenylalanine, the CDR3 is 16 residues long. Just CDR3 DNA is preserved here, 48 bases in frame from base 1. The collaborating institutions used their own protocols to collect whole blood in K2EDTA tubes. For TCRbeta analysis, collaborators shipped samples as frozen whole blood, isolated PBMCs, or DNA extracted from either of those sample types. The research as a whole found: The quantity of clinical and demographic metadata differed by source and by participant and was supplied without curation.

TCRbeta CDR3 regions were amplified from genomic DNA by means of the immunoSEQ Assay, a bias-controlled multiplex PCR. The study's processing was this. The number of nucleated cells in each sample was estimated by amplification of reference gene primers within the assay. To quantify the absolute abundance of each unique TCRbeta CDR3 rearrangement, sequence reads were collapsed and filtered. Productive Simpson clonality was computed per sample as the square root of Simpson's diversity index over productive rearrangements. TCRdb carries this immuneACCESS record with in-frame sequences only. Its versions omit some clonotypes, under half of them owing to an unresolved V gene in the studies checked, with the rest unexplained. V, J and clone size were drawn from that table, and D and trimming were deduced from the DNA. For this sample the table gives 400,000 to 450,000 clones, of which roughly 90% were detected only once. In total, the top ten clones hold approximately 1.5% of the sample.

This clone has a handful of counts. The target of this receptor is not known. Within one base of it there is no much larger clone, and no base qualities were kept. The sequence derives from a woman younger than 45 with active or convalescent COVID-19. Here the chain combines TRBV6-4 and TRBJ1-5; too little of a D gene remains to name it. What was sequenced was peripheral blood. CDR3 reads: CASSDSTVPLYQPQHF. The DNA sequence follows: TGTGCCAGCAGTGACTCGACTGTCCCTCTCTATCAGCCCCAGCATTTT.